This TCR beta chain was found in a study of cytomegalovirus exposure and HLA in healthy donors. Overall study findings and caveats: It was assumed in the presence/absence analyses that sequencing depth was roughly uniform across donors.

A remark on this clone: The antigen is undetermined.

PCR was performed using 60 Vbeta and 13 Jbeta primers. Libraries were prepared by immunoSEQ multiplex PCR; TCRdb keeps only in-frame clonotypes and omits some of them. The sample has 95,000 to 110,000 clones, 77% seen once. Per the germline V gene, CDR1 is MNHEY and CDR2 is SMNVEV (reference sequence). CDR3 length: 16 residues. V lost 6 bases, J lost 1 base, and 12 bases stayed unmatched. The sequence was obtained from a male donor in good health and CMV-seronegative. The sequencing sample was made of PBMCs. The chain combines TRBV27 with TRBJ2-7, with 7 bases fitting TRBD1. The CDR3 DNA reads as TGTGCCAGCAGCCCCCGGACAGGCCGAGTTTCCTACGAGCAGTACTTC. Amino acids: CASSPRTGRVSYEQYF.